Included here is one TCR beta chain sequence, with context. V shed 10 bases and J shed 1 base, with 14 bases lying between them. In germline, CDR1 is MDHEN, CDR2 SYDVKM. This CDR3 contains 14 residues. This sample is part of a study of cytomegalovirus exposure and HLA in healthy donors. The PCR was carried out with 60 Vbeta primers and 13 Jbeta primers. Using immunoSEQ multiplex PCR, the repertoire was profiled, and TCRdb retains in-frame clones only, with some absent. In the table there are some 80,000 clones, about four fifths of which are singletons. This TCR derives from a man aged 35 to 55 in good health and CMV-seronegative. Sequencing used PBMCs. This rearrangement joins TRBV28 to TRBJ1-3; weak D call: TRBD1 (6 bases). The CDR3 DNA reads as TGTGCCACCCGCGGGGGCGCATCTGGAAACACCATATATTTT. This encodes CATRGGASGNTIYF.